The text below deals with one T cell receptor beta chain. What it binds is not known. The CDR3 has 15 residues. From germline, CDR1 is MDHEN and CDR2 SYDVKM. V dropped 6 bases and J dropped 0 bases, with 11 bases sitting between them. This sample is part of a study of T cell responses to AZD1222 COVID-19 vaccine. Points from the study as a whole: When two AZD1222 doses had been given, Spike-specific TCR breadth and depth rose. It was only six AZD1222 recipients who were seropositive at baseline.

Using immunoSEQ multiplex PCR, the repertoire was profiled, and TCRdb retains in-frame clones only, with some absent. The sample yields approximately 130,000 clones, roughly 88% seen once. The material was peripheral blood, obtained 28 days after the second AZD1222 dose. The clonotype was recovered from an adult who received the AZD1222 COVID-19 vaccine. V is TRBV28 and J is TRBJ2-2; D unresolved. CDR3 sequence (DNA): TGTGCCAGCAGGTACAGTGGACCGAACACCGGGGAGCTGTTTTTT. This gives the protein CASRYSGPNTGELFF.